This TCR beta chain is drawn from a study of T cells in Graves' hyperthyroidism and ophthalmopathy. V was clipped by 3 bases and J by 3 bases, with 14 bases between them. Germline V gene sequence: CDR1 KGHSH, CDR2 LQKENI. The CDR3 sequence is 15 residues long. This clonotype has a count of ten or more. What was amplified from RNA transcripts were TCR beta CDR3 regions. Researchers ran a first-round RT-PCR on the TCR CDR3 using the HTBI primer set. Using its own MiXCR run on the multiplex PCR reads, TCRdb lists one record per CDR3 protein. The sample has 350,000 to 400,000 distinct CDR3 sequences, more than 12% seen once.

This sequence originates from a woman in her thirties with Graves' hyperthyroidism. Sequencing was carried out using blood. The V call is TRBV18, the J call TRBJ1-2; unclear D gene. The CDR3 DNA reads TGTGCCAGCTCACCGAGGACTCCAGGCCACTATGGCTACACCTTC. Its translation: CASSPRTPGHYGYTF.